This T cell receptor beta chain was obtained from a study of vaccination effects on CD4 cells after COVID-19 (dated by TCRdb to 2022 to 2024). With regard to the full study: Each participant got two doses of an mRNA SARS-CoV-2 vaccine, either BNT162b2 or mRNA-1273. Altogether, roughly 10 COVID-19 convalescent patients and a few SARS-CoV-2-naive healthy vaccine recipients made up the full study. In a couple of convalescent patients, pre-vaccine samples were collected 16 days and one week ahead of the first dose, 142 and 148 days after COVID-19 diagnosis. Cultures from other donors in the study were sequenced with the Oncomine TCR Beta short-read assay on an Illumina iSeq 100. SARS-CoV-2 spike-specific CD4+ TCR repertoires from before and after mRNA vaccination were compared in COVID-19 convalescent patients and in infection-naive vaccine recipients. Overall study outcomes, separate from this receptor: Marked clonal contraction was observed in both infection-induced and vaccine-induced clones at late post-vaccination timepoints, consistent with waning T cell responses. In convalescent patients, the post-vaccine spike-reactive repertoire consisted mainly of new vaccine-induced clones, largely distinct from infection-induced clones. Only a small number of convalescent patients were included, and no early post-infection timepoints were available, which limited the study.

The library relied on the immunoSEQ multiplex PCR assay. DNA from the CD4+ T cells that had been cultured and isolated underwent TCR beta CDR3 sequencing. Per the authors' processing: Non-productive TCR sequences were removed, reads were trimmed to the CDR3 region, and CDR3s of at least 7 amino acids were retained. Antigen-specific clonotypes were identified with the MANAFEST web app by comparing expansion in peptide wells against reference cultures. To be called positive, a clone needed expansion at FDR<0.05 compared with the reference and with all other wells, an odds ratio greater than 5, and a frequency greater than 0.1% in two replicate wells. A clonotype was defined as cross-reactive if the clonotype was significantly expanded both in SARS-CoV-2 spike wells and in at least one common cold coronavirus spike condition. Using the stringdist R package, CDR3 similarity was measured by Levenshtein distance, and unrooted trees were constructed with ape in R 3.6.1. The table was pulled from immuneACCESS by TCRdb, which kept in-frame rearrangements only. Such tables lose some clones; where checked, under half of the loss comes from unresolved V genes, and the rest has no known cause. That table furnishes V, J and clone size, whereas the DNA furnished D and trimming. The sample table contains 24,000 or so clones; only one count was recorded for approximately 70% of them. Around 18% of the sample is taken by the ten largest.

From V the trimming removes 3 bases and from J it removes 1 base, while the gene matches leave 10 bases of the junction unaccounted for. Reading the germline V gene gives CDR1 SNHLY and CDR2 FYNNEI. Inclusive of the bounding cysteine and phenylalanine, the CDR3 is 17 residues long. Only CDR3 DNA is held: 51 bases, read in frame from base 1. To identify antigen-specific CD4+ T cell clonotypes by their expansion, the ViraFEST assay first stimulated PBMC with viral peptide pools and then applied TCR sequencing. After approximately 11 days of culture, CD4+ T cells were isolated with the EasySep CD4+ T cell isolation kit. PCR-confirmed SARS-CoV-2 infection had occurred in convalescent patients between March and December 2020, before the Alpha, Beta and Delta variants emerged in the United States. A few million PBMC per well were cultured with about 9 ug/ml peptides in IMDM containing 5% human AB serum, roughly 9.5 IU/ml IL-2 and gentamicin. On days 3 and 7, half of the culture medium was replaced with fresh IL-2-containing medium. Unless noted otherwise, every peptide stimulation condition was grown in triplicate wells. Using Ficoll-Paque Plus gradient centrifugation, PBMC were separated from whole blood and then either used fresh or cryopreserved at -140C. Overlapping peptide pools spanned the spike proteins of SARS-CoV-2 and the common cold coronaviruses HCoV-NL63, HCoV-OC43 and HCoV-229E. The QIAamp micro DNA kit was used to extract genomic DNA from the cultured CD4+ T cells.

Only a few counts were recorded for this clone. What antigen it recognizes has not been identified. The record has no base qualities; no much larger clone is one base away. The chain was built from TRBV2 and TRBJ1-2; the central 8 bases match TRBD1. This receptor was obtained from a human donor who had a prior SARS-CoV-2 infection. The specimen was CD4+ T cells from PBMCs cultured with SARS-CoV-2 spike peptides, collected before COVID-19 vaccination. In the paper's terms, the cell subset or site label means: SARS-CoV-2 spike overlapping peptide pool stimulation. The nucleotides are TGTGCCAGCAGTGACTGGGACAGGCGGACTTTTAACTATGGCTACACCTTC. Its translation reads: CASSDWDRRTFNYGYTF.